The 22 T cell receptor beta chains reported below all come from one sample, sequenced in a study of a mutant IDH1 vaccine in newly diagnosed glioma. Generated by immunoSEQ multiplex PCR, the TCRdb table keeps only in-frame clones and is missing some. The top ten hold less than 25% of the sample, which has around 31,000 clones, around 87% seen once. Time point indicated: week 11, during vaccination. With topical imiquimod, each dose of the vaccine consisted of 300 ug of mutant IDH1 20-mer peptide. What these receptors recognize is not known. The source material was PBMCs, sampled from a glioma patient whose treatment included an IDH1 peptide vaccine. The receptors originated from a man younger than 35 with glioma.

This chain uses TRBV4-3 with TRBJ1-2; 11 bases map to TRBD1. Germline CDR1 reads LGHNA; CDR2 reads YSLEER. The CDR3 spans 15 residues. Trimming removed 5 bases from V and 4 bases from J; junction bases left unmatched: 6. The CDR3 loop is CASSAGTGGSYGYTF. DNA of the CDR3: TGCGCCAGCAGCGCCGGGACAGGGGGTAGCTATGGCTACACCTTC.

This clone was seen a single time. The chain uses TRBV5-4 and TRBJ2-4, with D tentatively TRBD1 or TRBD2 (6 bases each). Germline CDR1 is SGHNT and CDR2 is YYREEE (reference sequence). The germline V and J ends were trimmed by 4 bases and 13 bases, with 21 bases remaining between them. The CDR3 covers 14 residues. This CDR3 is CASSKDSFSGEQYF. CDR3 bases: TGTGCCAGCAGCAAGGACAGCTTCTCGGGAGAACAGTACTTC.

The chain recombines TRBV7-2 with TRBJ2-5, with 7 positions matching TRBD2. The length of the CDR3 is 17 residues. Germline assignment: CDR1 SGHTA and CDR2 FQGNSA. V dropped 4 bases and J dropped 6; count of bases not matched to a gene: 17. CDR3: CASSSPGLGEGSKTQYF. The CDR3 DNA sequence: TGTGCCAGCAGCTCGCCGGGCTTAGGGGAGGGATCCAAGACCCAGTACTTC. The full variable domain, in which reference TRBV7-2 and TRBJ2-5 provide the parts outside the CDR3, is GAGVSQSPSNKVTEKGKDVELRCDPISGHTALYWYRQSLGQGLEFLIYFQGNSAPDKSGLPSDRFSAERTGGSVSTLTIQRTQQEDSAVYLCASSSPGLGEGSKTQYFGPGTRLLVL.

This clone was seen just once. This chain uses TRBV19 with TRBJ1-1; D possibly corresponds to TRBD1 (5 bases). CDR1 and CDR2 (germline): LNHDA, SQIVND (reference sequence). Trimming pared 0 bases from V and 3 bases from J, leaving 20 bases between. This CDR3 comprises 18 residues. In nucleotides, the CDR3 is TGTGCCAGTAGTATAGAGGGGGACGGAACATCGGGGCACACTGAAGCTTTCTTT. This gives the protein CASSIEGDGTSGHTEAFF.

V and J are TRBV10-3 and TRBJ1-4; D is undetermined. This CDR3 contains 14 residues. Per germline, CDR1 ENHRY and CDR2 SYGVKD. The V gene lost 0 bases and the J gene lost 8 bases, with 10 bases spanning the gap. For the CDR3, the DNA is TGTGCCATCAGTGAGTCCCCCCGGGCCGAAAAACTGTTTTTT. Its translation is CAISESPRAEKLFF.

This chain joins TRBV6-1 and TRBJ2-6; D possibly corresponds to TRBD1 (5 bases). Germline V gene sequence: CDR1 MNHNS, CDR2 SASEGT. The CDR3 is made up of 17 amino acids. Trimming took off 2 bases at V and 0 bases at J, with 11 bases between the two ends. DNA for the CDR3: TGTGCCAGCAGTGAATACAGGACCAGCTCTGGGGCCAACGTCCTGACTTTC. This encodes CASSEYRTSSGANVLTF.

This clone was seen once. In nucleotides, the CDR3 is TGTGCCAGCAGTTTAAACAGGGGGACTACCGCAGCTTTCTTT. Its translation: CASSLNRGTTAAFF. V gene TRBV28 combines with J gene TRBJ1-1; 8 bases match TRBD1. V lost 2 bases and J lost 10; bases outside the gene matches: 9. Germline assignment: CDR1 MDHEN and CDR2 SYDVKM. The CDR3 has 14 amino acids.

The rearrangement links TRBV9 to TRBJ2-2; 12 bases line up with TRBD2. Trimming removed 0 bases from V and 3 bases from J; junction bases left unmatched: 0. Germline-derived CDR1 and CDR2 are SGDLS and YYNGEE. The CDR3 has 16 amino acids. CDR3 amino acids: CASSVGLAGDTGELFF. The DNA of the CDR3 is TGTGCCAGCAGCGTAGGACTAGCGGGGGACACCGGGGAGCTGTTTTTT.

This clone is a singleton in its sample. This specimen includes other DNA sequences encoding the same CDR3. V is TRBV5-4 and J is TRBJ2-5; D is unresolved. The CDR3 has 12 amino acids. Germline CDR1 SGHNT, CDR2 YYREEE (reference sequence). The germline V and J ends were trimmed by 0 bases and 5 bases, with 5 bases remaining between them. CDR3 DNA sequence: TGTGCCAGCAGCTTGGTTGGGGAGACCCAGTACTTC. It encodes CASSLVGETQYF.

The chain employs TRBV5-1 and TRBJ2-3; 10 positions match TRBD2. Per the germline V gene, CDR1 is SGHRS and CDR2 is YFSETQ. The CDR3 extends over 16 amino acids. Unmatched junction bases numbered 11, after V lost 4 bases and J lost 6 bases. CDR3 amino acids: CASSPQAGGAGDTQYF. CDR3 nucleotides: TGCGCCAGCAGCCCCCAAGCGGGAGGGGCGGGGGATACGCAGTATTTT.

CDR3 nucleotide sequence: TGTGCCAGCAGTTTACTCGATGGGAGGGCCTACGAGCAGTACTTC. Translating gives CASSLLDGRAYEQYF. The gene calls are TRBV27 and TRBJ2-7; 7 positions agree with TRBD2. Germline V gene data show CDR1 as MNHEY and CDR2 as SMNVEV (reference sequence). V dropped 2 bases and J dropped 2; count of bases not matched to a gene: 6. There are 15 residues in the CDR3.

The chain links TRBV9 to TRBJ2-2; D possibly matches TRBD1 or TRBD2 (5 bases each). The V end lost 0 bases, the J end lost 9 bases, and 9 bases lay between the germline ends. This CDR3 contains 13 residues. Germline V lookup: CDR1 SGDLS, CDR2 YYNGEE. CDR3 DNA sequence: TGTGCCAGCAGCGTAGGGACGGGGCGGGAGCTGTTTTTT. It specifies CASSVGTGRELFF.

This chain connects TRBV7-2 to TRBJ1-2; D is undetermined. CDR1 SGHTA and CDR2 FQGNSA come from the germline V gene. V lost 7 bases and J lost 6, with 15 bases in between. The CDR3 is 13 residues long. The CDR3: CASTLNGIDGYTF. The CDR3 DNA reads TGTGCCAGCACCCTTAACGGTATAGATGGCTACACCTTC.

The genes are TRBV30 and TRBJ1-1, with D possibly TRBD1 on 5 matching bases. This CDR3 comprises 13 residues. Germline V gene data show CDR1 as GTSNPN and CDR2 as SVGIG (reference sequence). The V gene lost 0 bases and the J gene lost 4 bases, with 9 bases spanning the gap. CDR3 sequence (DNA): TGTGCCTGGAGTGTACACAGGAGCACTGAAGCTTTCTTT. Translating it yields CAWSVHRSTEAFF.

This chain joins TRBV19 and TRBJ2-7; 7 bases align to TRBD2. The CDR3 has 15 residues. Looked up from germline, CDR1 is LNHDA and CDR2 is SQIVND (reference sequence). Unmatched junction bases numbered 12, after V lost 6 bases and J lost 4 bases. The CDR3 nucleotides read TGTGCCAGTAGCGCCCCGGGGCTAGCGGAATACGAGCAGTACTTC. It encodes CASSAPGLAEYEQYF.

This chain connects TRBV5-6 to TRBJ2-7; 8 bases are shared with TRBD1. There are 15 residues in the CDR3. The V segment lost 3 bases and the J segment 4 bases; nucleotides outside the gene matches: 9. The germline V gene has CDR1 SGHDT and CDR2 YYEEEE. The CDR3 loop reads CASSWGDRWDYEQYF. For the CDR3, the DNA is TGTGCCAGCAGCTGGGGGGACAGGTGGGATTACGAGCAGTACTTC.

The V gene is TRBV30, the J gene TRBJ2-7; 10 bases match TRBD2. The length of the CDR3 is 14 residues. V was pared by 4 bases and J by 3 bases, with 6 bases of the junction left unmatched. The germline gives CDR1 GTSNPN, CDR2 SVGIG (reference sequence). The CDR3 DNA sequence: TGTGCCTGGAACCCCGGGACTAGCGACTACGAGCAGTACTTC. Protein: CAWNPGTSDYEQYF.

The CDR3 nucleotides are TGTGCCAGCAGTGTGGAGGGAGGGCCGGGGGAGACCCAGTACTTC. It translates to CASSVEGGPGETQYF. V gene TRBV25-1 combines with J gene TRBJ2-5; 7 bases map to TRBD2. The CDR3 is 15 amino acids. Per germline, CDR1 MGHDK and CDR2 SYGVNS. The trim removed 4 bases at V and 5 bases at J, leaving 10 bases unmatched.

The rearrangement links TRBV28 to TRBJ2-7; 9 positions match TRBD1. Per germline, CDR1 MDHEN and CDR2 SYDVKM. J gave up 6 bases and V 4 bases, and 7 bases lay outside the gene matches. The CDR3 covers 14 residues. The CDR3 here is CASSSSGTGTEQYF. The CDR3 DNA reads TGTGCCAGCAGTTCCTCCGGGACAGGGACCGAGCAGTACTTC. The full variable domain, rest sourced from reference TRBV28 and TRBJ2-7, is DVKVTQSSRYLVKRTGEKVFLECVQDMDHENMFWYRQDPGLGLRLIYFSYDVKMKEKGDIPEGYSVSREKKERFSLILESASTNQTSMYLCASSSSGTGTEQYFGPGTRLTVT.

Comment on this clone: In the same sample, other DNA sequences code for this CDR3. CDR3 in amino acids: CASSRGYEQYF. CDR3 in DNA: TGTGCCAGCAGTCGGGGCTACGAGCAGTACTTC. V and J are TRBV2 and TRBJ2-7; D is possibly TRBD2 (5 bases). Germline V gene sequence: CDR1 SNHLY, CDR2 FYNNEI. V was trimmed by 5 bases and J by 3 bases, leaving 5 bases between them. This CDR3 is built from 11 residues.

The rearrangement links TRBV28 to TRBJ1-2; 8 bases agree with TRBD1. CDR1 is MDHEN, CDR2 SYDVKM, per germline. Trimming took 5 bases from V and 6 from J; bases not matched to a gene: 8. CDR3 length: 14 amino acids. In nucleotides, the CDR3 is TGTGCCAGCAGTGAACAGGGGGGGTCGAATGGCTACACCTTC. It codes for CASSEQGGSNGYTF.

CDR3 in amino acids: CASSGRQGRWTEAFF. In DNA form, the CDR3 reads TGTGCCAGCAGTGGGCGACAGGGGAGGTGGACTGAAGCTTTCTTT. V gene TRBV27 combines with J gene TRBJ1-1; TRBD1 aligns across 8 bases. The CDR3 length is 15 residues. The V segment lost 5 bases and the J segment 5 bases; nucleotides outside the gene matches: 10. Germline values: CDR1 MNHEY, CDR2 SMNVEV (reference sequence).